This TCR beta chain comes out of a study of blood T cell repertoires in COVID-19. Sequencing used immunoSEQ multiplex PCR; TCRdb keeps in-frame clones, though not all of them. The sample carries 250,000 to 350,000 clones, more than 80% recorded once. Trimming removed 6 bases at V and 6 bases at J, with 12 bases between. This CDR3 contains 13 residues. Germline V gene sequence: CDR1 SNHLY, CDR2 FYNNEI. The receptor comes from a woman aged 45 to 65 with COVID-19, enrolled during active disease. The sample consisted of peripheral blood. The rearrangement uses TRBV2 and TRBJ2-1; possible D gene TRBD1, 5 bases. CDR3 in amino acids: CASSLEGANEQFF. The CDR3 DNA is TGTGCCAGCAGCCTCGAAGGGGCCAATGAGCAGTTCTTC.